This T cell receptor beta chain was documented in a study of spatial heterogeneity in lung cancer. The overall study: Detected beta-chain sequences consistently exceeded alpha-chain sequences. Tumor regions showed TCR transcript counts that correlated strongly with a T cell module score from matched bulk RNA-seq. Whole-study findings and limits: Counts of expanded intratumoral alpha and beta TCRs tracked tumor mutation counts.

Within the sample, this clonotype is medium-sized. Its antigen is as yet unknown. TCRdb re-analysed the 5' RACE reads in MiXCR, keeping a single row per CDR3 protein. This table holds 3,500 to 5,000 distinct CDR3 sequences, about a tenth found once. Time point here: sample taken at primary tumor resection. The donor group consisted of over 60 patients who had untreated, early-stage non-small cell lung cancer. From tumor, nontumor lung or frozen PBMC, whole RNA was taken unsorted for sequencing. Looked up from germline, CDR1 is DFQATT and CDR2 is SNEGSKA (reference sequence). V dropped 2 bases and J dropped 1 base, with 11 bases sitting between them. The CDR3 length is 14 residues.

The chain is built from TRBV20-1 and TRBJ1-1; the D gene is possibly TRBD1 (6 bases). The TCR sequence derives from a female donor with early-stage non-small cell lung cancer. The input for sequencing was lung tumor tissue, taken at surgery. CDR3 sequence (DNA): TGCAGTGCTAGACACGACAGGTCGAACACTGAAGCTTTCTTT. Its translation: CSARHDRSNTEAFF.